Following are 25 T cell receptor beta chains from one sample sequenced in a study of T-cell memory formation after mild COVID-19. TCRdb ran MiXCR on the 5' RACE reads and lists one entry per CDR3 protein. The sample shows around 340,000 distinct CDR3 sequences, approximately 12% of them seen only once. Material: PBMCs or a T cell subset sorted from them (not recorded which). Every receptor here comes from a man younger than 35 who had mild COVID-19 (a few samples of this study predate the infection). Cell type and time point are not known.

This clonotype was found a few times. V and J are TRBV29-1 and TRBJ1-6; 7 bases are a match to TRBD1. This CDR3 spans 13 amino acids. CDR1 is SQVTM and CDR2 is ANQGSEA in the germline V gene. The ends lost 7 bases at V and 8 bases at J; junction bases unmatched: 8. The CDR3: CSAVTGRDSPLHF. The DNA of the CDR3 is TGCAGCGCGGTGACAGGGAGAGATTCACCCCTCCACTTT.

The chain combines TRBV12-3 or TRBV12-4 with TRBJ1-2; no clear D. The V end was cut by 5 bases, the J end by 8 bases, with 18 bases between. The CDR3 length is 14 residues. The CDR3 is CASSNLSGRAGYTF. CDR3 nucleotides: TGTGCCAGCAGTAACCTCTCAGGCCGGGCGGGCTACACCTTC.

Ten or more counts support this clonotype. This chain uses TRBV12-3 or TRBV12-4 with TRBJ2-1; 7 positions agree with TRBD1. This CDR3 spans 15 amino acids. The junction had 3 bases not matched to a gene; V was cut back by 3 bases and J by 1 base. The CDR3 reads CASSFRQGSYNEQFF. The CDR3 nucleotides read TGTGCCAGCAGTTTCCGACAGGGATCCTACAATGAGCAGTTCTTC.

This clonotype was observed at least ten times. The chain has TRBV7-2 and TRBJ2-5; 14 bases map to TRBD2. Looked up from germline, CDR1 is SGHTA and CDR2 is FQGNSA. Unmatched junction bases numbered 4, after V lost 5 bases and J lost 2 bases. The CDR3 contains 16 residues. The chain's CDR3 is CASSLRLAGGQETQYF. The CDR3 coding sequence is TGTGCCAGCAGCCTGCGACTAGCGGGGGGGCAAGAGACCCAGTACTTC.

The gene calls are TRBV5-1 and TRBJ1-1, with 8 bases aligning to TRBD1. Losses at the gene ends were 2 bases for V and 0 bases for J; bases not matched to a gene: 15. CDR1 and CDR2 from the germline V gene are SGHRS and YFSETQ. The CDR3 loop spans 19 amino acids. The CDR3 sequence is CASSFMEVRDRPMNTEAFF. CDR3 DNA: TGCGCCAGCAGCTTTATGGAGGTAAGGGACAGGCCCATGAACACTGAAGCTTTCTTT.

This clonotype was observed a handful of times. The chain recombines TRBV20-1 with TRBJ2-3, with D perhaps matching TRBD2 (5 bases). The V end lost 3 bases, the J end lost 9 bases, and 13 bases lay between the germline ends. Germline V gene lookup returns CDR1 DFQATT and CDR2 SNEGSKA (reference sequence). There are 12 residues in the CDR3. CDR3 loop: CSASIREKTQYF. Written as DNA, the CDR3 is TGCAGTGCTAGTATTAGGGAGAAGACGCAGTATTTT.

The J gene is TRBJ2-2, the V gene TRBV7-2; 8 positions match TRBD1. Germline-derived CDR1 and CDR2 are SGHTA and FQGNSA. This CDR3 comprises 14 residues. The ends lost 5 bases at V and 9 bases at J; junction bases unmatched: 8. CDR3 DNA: TGTGCCAGCAGCCAAACGCAGGGGGCGCGGGAGCTGTTTTTT. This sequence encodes CASSQTQGARELFF. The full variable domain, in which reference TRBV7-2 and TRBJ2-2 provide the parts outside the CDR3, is GAGVSQSPSNKVTEKGKDVELRCDPISGHTALYWYRQSLGQGLEFLIYFQGNSAPDKSGLPSDRFSAERTGGSVSTLTIQRTQQEDSAVYLCASSQTQGARELFFGEGSRLTVL.

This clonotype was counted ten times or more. This CDR3 reads CASSLGSTGNEQFF. The CDR3 nucleotides read TGTGCCAGCAGCTTAGGTTCGACGGGAAATGAGCAGTTCTTC. This chain links TRBV11-3 with TRBJ2-1, with D possibly TRBD2 on 5 matching bases. V was clipped by 1 base and J by 7 bases, with 11 bases between them. The CDR3 loop spans 14 amino acids. CDR1 and CDR2 (germline): SGHNT, YENEEA.

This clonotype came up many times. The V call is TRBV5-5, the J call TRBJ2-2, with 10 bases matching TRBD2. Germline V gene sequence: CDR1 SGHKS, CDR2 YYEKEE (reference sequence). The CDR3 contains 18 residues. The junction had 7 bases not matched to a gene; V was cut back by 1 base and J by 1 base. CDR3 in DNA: TGTGCCAGCAGCTTGCCGTCTAGCGGGGGACGGAACACCGGGGAGCTGTTTTTT. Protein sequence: CASSLPSSGGRNTGELFF.

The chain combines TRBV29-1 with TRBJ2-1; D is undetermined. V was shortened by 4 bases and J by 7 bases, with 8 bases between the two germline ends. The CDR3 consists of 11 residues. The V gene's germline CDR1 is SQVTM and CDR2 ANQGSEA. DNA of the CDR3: TGCAGCGTTGCCAGCCGTAATGAGCAGTTCTTC. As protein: CSVASRNEQFF.

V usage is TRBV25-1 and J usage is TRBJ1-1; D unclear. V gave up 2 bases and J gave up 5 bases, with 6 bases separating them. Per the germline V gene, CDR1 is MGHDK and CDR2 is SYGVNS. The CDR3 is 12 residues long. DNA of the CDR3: TGTGCCAGCAGTGAACCGGGGACTGAAGCTTTCTTT. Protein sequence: CASSEPGTEAFF.

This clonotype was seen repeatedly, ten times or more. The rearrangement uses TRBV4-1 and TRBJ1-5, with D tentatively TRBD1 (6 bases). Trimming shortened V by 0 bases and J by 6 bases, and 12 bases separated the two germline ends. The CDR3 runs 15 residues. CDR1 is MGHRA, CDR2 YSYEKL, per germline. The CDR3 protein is CASSQEGGVGQPQHF. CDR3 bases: TGCGCCAGCAGCCAAGAAGGGGGGGTTGGTCAGCCCCAGCATTTT.

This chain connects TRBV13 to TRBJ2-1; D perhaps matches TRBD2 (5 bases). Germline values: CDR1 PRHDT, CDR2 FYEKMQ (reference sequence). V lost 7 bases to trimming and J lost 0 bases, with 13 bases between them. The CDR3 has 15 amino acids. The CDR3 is CASTWSGSSYNEQFF. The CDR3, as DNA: TGTGCCAGCACATGGAGCGGTTCCTCCTACAATGAGCAGTTCTTC.

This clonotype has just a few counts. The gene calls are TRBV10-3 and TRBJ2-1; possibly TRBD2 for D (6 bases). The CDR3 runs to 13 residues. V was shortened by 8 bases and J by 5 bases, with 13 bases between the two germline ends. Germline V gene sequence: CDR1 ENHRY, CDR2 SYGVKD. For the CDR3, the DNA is TGTGCCATCGGGGTGTGGAGGGACAATGAGCAGTTCTTC. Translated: CAIGVWRDNEQFF.

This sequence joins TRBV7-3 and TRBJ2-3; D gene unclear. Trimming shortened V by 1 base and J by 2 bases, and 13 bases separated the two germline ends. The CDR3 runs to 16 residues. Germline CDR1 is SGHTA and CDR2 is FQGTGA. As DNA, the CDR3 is TGTGCCAGCAGCTTAAACCCCGTGGGTAACACAGATACGCAGTATTTT. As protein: CASSLNPVGNTDTQYF.

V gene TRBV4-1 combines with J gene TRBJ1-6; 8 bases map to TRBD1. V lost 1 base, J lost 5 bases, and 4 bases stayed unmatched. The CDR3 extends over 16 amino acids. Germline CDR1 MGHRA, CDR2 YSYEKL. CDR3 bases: TGCGCCAGCAGCCAAGTGACAGGGGCTGATAATTCACCCCTCCACTTT. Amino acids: CASSQVTGADNSPLHF.

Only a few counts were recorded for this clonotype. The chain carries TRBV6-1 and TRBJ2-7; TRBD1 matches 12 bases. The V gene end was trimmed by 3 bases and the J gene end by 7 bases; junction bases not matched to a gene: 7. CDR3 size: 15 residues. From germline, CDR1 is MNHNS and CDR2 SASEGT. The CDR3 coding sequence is TGTGCCAGCAGTGATTTGGGACAGGGGGCGAAGGAGCAGTACGTC. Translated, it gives CASSDLGQGAKEQYV.

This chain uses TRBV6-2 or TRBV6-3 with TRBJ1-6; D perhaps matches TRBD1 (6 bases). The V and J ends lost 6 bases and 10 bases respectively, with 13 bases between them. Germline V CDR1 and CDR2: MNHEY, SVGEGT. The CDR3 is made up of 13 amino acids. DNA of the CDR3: TGTGCCAGCAGACTCAGGGGTCAGTCACCCCTCCACTTT. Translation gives CASRLRGQSPLHF.

Here the CDR3 DNA reads TGTGCCAGCAGCCGGGGACAGGGAGTGGGAGAGACCCAGTACTTC. Protein product: CASSRGQGVGETQYF. This chain joins TRBV6-2 or TRBV6-3 and TRBJ2-5, with 9 positions matching TRBD1. V lost 6 bases, J lost 4 bases, and 9 bases stayed unmatched. The CDR3 runs to 15 residues. Germline CDR1 MNHEY, CDR2 SVGEGT.

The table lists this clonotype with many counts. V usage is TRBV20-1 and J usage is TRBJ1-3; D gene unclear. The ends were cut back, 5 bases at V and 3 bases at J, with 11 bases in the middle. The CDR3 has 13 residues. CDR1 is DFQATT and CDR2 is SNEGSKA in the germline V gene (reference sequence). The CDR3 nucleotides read TGCAGTGCTCCGGGGATAGGTGGAAACACCATATATTTT. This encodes CSAPGIGGNTIYF.

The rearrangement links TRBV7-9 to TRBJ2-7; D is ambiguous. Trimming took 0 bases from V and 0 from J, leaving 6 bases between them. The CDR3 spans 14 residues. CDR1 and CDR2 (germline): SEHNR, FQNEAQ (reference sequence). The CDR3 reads CASSLAYRSYEQYF. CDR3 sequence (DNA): TGTGCCAGCAGCTTAGCGTACCGCTCCTACGAGCAGTACTTC.

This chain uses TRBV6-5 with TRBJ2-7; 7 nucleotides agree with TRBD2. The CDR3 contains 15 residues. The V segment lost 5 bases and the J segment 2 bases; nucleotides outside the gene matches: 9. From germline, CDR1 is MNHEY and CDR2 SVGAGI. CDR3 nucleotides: TGTGCCAGCAGTCTTTTGGGGGGGGGTGCCTACGAGCAGTACGTC. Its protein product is CASSLLGGGAYEQYV.

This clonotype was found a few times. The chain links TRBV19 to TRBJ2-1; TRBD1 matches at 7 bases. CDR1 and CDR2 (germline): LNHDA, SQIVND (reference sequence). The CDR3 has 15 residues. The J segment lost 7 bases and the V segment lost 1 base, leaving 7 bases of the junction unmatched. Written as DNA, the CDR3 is TGTGCCAGTAGTATAGCGAGGGGGCGATTGAATGAGCAGTTCTTC. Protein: CASSIARGRLNEQFF.

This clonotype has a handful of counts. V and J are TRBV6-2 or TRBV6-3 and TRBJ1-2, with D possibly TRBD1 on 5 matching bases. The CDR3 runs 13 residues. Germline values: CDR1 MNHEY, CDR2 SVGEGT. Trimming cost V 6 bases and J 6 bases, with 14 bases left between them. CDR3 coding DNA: TGTGCCAGCAGCTTCAGGGCTGGAGATGGCTACACCTTC. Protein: CASSFRAGDGYTF.

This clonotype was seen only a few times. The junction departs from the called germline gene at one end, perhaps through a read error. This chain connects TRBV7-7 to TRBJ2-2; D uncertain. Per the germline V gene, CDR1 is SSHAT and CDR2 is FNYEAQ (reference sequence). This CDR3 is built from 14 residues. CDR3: CASSLISNTGELFF. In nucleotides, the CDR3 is TGTGCTAGCAGCTTAATTTCGAACACCGGGGAGCTGTTTTTT.